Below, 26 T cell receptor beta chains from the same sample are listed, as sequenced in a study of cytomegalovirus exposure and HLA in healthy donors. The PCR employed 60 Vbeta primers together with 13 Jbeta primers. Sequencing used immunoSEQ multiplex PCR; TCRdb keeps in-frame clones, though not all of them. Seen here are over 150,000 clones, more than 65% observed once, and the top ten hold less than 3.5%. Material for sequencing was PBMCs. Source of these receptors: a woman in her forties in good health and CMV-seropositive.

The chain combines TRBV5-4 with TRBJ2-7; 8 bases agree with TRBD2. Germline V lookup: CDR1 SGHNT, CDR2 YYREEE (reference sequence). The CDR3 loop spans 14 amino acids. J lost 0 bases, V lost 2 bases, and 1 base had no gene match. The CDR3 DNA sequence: TGTGCCAGCAGCTTAGGGACTAGCTCCTACGAGCAGTACTTC. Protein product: CASSLGTSSYEQYF.

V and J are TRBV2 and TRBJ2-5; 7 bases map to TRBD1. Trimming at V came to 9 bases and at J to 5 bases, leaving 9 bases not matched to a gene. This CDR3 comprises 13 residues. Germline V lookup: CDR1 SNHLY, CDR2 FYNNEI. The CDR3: CASITGDPETQYF. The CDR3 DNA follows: TGTGCCAGTATTACAGGGGATCCGGAGACCCAGTACTTC.

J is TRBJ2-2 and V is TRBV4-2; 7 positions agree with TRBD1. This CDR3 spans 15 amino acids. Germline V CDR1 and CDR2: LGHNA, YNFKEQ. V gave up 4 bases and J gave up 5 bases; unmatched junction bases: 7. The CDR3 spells CASSLITGETGELFF. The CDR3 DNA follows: TGTGCCAGCAGCCTAATTACAGGGGAGACCGGGGAGCTGTTTTTT.

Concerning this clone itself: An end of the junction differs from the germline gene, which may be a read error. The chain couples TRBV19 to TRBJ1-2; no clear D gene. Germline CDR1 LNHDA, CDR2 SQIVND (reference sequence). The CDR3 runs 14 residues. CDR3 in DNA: TGTGCCAGTAGCACCGGGTTCGAGTTCTATGGCTACCCCTTC. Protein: CASSTGFEFYGYPF.

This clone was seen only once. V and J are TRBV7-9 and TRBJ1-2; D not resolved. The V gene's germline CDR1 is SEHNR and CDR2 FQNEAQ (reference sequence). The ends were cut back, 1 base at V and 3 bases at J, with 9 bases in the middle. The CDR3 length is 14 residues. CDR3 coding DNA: TGTGCCAGCAGCTTAGATCGGAGAGACTATGGCTACACCTTC. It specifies CASSLDRRDYGYTF.

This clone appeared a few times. The CDR3 region is CASRRLTGNTEAFF. The CDR3 DNA reads TGTGCCAGCAGGAGATTGACAGGGAACACTGAAGCTTTCTTT. J is TRBJ1-1 and V is TRBV6-6; a weak D match, TRBD1 (6 bases). Germline CDR1 and CDR2: MNHNY and SVGAGI (reference sequence). This CDR3 spans 14 amino acids. V lost 6 bases, J lost 1 base, and 12 bases lay in between.

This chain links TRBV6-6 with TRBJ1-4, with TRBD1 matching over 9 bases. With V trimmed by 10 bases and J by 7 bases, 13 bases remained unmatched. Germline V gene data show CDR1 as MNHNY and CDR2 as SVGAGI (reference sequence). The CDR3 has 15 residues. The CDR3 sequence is CATQDLQGAGEKLFF. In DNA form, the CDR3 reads TGTGCCACCCAGGACTTACAGGGGGCGGGTGAAAAACTGTTTTTT.

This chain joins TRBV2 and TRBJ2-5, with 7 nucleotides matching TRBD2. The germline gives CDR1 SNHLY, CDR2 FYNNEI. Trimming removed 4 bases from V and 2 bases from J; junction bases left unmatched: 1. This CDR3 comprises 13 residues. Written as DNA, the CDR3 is TGTGCCAGCAGTGCGGGGGGTCAAGAGACCCAGTACTTC. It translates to CASSAGGQETQYF. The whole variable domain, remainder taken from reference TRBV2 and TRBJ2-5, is EPEVTQTPSHQVTQMGQEVILRCVPISNHLYFYWYRQILGQKVEFLVSFYNNEISEKSEIFDDQFSVERPDGSNFTLKIRSTKLEDSAMYFCASSAGGQETQYFGPGTRLLVL.

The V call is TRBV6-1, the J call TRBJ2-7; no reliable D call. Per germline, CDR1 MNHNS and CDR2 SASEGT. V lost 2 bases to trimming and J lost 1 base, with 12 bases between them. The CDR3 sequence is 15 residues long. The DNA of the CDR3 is TGTGCCAGCAGTGAATATAACGGTTTTTCCTACGAGCAGTACTTC. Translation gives CASSEYNGFSYEQYF.

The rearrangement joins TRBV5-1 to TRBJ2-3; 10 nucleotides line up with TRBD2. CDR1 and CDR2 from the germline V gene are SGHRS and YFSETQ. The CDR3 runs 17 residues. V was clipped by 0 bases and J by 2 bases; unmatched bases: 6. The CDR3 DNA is TGCGCCAGCAGCTTGGAGGGTAGCGGGAGGTCCACAGATACGCAGTATTTT. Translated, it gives CASSLEGSGRSTDTQYF. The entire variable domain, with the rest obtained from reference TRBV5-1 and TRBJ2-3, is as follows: KAGVTQTPRYLIKTRGQQVTLSCSPISGHRSVSWYQQTPGQGLQFLFEYFSETQRNKGNFPGRFSGRQFSNSRSEMNVSTLELGDSALYLCASSLEGSGRSTDTQYFGPGTRLTVL.

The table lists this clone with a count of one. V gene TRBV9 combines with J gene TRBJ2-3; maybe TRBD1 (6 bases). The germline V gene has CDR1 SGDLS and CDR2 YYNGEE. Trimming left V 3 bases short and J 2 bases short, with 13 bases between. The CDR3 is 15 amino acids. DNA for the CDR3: TGTGCCAGCAGCGCTCGGACAGACCTCACAGATACGCAGTATTTT. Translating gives CASSARTDLTDTQYF.

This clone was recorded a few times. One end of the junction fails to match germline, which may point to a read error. CDR3 coding DNA: TGTGCTAGCAGCTTGGGACAGGGGGTCAATGAGCAGTTCTTC. It yields the protein CASSLGQGVNEQFF. The chain recombines TRBV7-7 with TRBJ2-1; TRBD1 agrees at 11 bases. The germline V gene has CDR1 SSHAT and CDR2 FNYEAQ (reference sequence). This CDR3 is 14 amino acids long.

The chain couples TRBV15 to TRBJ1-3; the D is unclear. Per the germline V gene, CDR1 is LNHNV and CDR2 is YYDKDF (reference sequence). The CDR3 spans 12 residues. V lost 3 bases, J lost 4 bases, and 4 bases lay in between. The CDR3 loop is CATSREGNTIYF. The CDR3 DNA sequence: TGTGCCACCAGCAGGGAGGGAAACACCATATATTTT. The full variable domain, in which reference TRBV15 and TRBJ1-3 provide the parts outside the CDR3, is DAMVIQNPRYQVTQFGKPVTLSCSQTLNHNVMYWYQQKSSQAPKLLFHYYDKDFNNEADTPDNFQSRRPNTSFCFLDIRSPGLGDTAMYLCATSREGNTIYFGEGSWLTVV.

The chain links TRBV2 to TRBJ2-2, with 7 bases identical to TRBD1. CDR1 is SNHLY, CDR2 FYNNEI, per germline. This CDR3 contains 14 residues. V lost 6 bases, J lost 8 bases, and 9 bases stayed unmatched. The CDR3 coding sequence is TGTGCCAGCAGCTTTGACAGGGATAAAGGGGAGCTGTTTTTT. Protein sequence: CASSFDRDKGELFF.

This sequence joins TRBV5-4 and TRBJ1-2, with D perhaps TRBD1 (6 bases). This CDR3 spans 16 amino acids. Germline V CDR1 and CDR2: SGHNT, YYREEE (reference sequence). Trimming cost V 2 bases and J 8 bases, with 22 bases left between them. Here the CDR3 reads CASSFWGGRGTTGYTF. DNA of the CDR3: TGTGCCAGCAGCTTTTGGGGAGGGAGGGGGACGACAGGCTACACCTTC.

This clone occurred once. CDR3 nucleotides: TGTGCCAGCAGCAGACTAGCGGGAAACTACGAGCAGTACTTC. This sequence encodes CASSRLAGNYEQYF. The chain links TRBV28 to TRBJ2-7, with 11 bases matching TRBD2. V lost 6 bases, J lost 3 bases, and 4 bases stayed unmatched. Per germline, CDR1 MDHEN and CDR2 SYDVKM. CDR3 size: 14 residues.

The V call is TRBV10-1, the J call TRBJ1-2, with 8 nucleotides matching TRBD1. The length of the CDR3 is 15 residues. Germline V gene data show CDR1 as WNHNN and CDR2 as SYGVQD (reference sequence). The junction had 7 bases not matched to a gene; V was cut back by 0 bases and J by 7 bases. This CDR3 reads CASSESWTGSAGYTF. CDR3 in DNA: TGCGCCAGCAGTGAGTCGTGGACAGGGTCGGCTGGCTACACCTTC.

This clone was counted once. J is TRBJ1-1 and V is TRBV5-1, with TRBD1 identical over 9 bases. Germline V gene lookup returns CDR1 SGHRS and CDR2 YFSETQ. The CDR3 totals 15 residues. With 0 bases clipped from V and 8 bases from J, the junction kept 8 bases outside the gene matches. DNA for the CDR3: TGCGCCAGCAGCTTGGGTCGGGACAGGGCCAGCGAAGCTTTCTTT. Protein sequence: CASSLGRDRASEAFF. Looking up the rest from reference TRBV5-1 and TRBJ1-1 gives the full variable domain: KAGVTQTPRYLIKTRGQQVTLSCSPISGHRSVSWYQQTPGQGLQFLFEYFSETQRNKGNFPGRFSGRQFSNSRSEMNVSTLELGDSALYLCASSLGRDRASEAFFGQGTRLTVV.

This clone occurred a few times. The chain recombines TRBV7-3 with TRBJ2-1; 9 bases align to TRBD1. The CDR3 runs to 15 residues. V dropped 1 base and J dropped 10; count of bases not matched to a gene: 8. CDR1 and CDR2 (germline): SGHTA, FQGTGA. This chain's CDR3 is CASSLMDRGLGEQFF. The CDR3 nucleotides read TGTGCCAGCAGCTTAATGGACAGGGGATTGGGAGAGCAGTTCTTC.

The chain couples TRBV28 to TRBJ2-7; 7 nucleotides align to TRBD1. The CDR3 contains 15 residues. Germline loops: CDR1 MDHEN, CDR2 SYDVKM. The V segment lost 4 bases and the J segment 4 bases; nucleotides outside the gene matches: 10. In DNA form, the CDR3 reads TGTGCCAGCAGTTGGCCCTCGGCAGGGGGTTACGAGCAGTACTTC. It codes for CASSWPSAGGYEQYF.

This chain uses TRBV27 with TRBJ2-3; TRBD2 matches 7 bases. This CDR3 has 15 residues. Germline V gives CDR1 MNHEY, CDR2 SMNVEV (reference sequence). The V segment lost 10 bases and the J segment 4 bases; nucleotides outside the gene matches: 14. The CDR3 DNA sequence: TGTGCCACCAGGGACCTCGGGGGGAGTGCAGATACGCAGTATTTT. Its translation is CATRDLGGSADTQYF.

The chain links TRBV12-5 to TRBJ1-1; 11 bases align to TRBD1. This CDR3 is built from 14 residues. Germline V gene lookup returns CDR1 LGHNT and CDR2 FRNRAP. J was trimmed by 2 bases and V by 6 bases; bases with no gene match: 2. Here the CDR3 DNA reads TGTGCTAGTGGACGGACAGGGGGCAACACTGAAGCTTTCTTT. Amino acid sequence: CASGRTGGNTEAFF. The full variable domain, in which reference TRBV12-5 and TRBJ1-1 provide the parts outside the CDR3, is DARVTQTPRHKVTEMGQEVTMRCQPILGHNTVFWYRQTMMQGLELLAYFRNRAPLDDSGMPKDRFSAEMPDATLATLKIQPSEPRDSAVYFCASGRTGGNTEAFFGQGTRLTVV.

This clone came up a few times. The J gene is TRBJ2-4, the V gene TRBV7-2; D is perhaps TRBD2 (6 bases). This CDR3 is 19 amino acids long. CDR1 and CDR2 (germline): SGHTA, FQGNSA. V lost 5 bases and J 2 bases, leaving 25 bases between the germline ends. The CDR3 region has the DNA TGTGCCAGCAGCCTCGTTGGGGTAGCGGAAGATGTATCCAAAAACATTCAGTACTTC. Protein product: CASSLVGVAEDVSKNIQYF.

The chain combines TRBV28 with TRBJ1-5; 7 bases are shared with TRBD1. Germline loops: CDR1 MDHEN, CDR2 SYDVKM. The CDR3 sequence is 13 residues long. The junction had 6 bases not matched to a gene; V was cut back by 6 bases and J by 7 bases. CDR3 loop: CASSRQGAQPQHF. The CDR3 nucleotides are TGTGCCAGCAGCCGACAGGGCGCCCAGCCCCAGCATTTT. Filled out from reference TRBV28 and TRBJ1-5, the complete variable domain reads DVKVTQSSRYLVKRTGEKVFLECVQDMDHENMFWYRQDPGLGLRLIYFSYDVKMKEKGDIPEGYSVSREKKERFSLILESASTNQTSMYLCASSRQGAQPQHFGDGTRLSIL.

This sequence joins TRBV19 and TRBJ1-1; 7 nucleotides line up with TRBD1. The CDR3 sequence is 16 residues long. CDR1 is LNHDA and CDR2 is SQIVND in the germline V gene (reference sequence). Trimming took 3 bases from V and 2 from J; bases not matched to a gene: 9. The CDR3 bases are TGTGCCAGTAGTATCTTGCTCGGGACAGCTAACACTGAAGCTTTCTTT. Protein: CASSILLGTANTEAFF.

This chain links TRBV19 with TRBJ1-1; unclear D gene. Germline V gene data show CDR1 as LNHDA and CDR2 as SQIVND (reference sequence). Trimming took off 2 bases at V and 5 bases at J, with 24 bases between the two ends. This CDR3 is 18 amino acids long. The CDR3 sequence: CASSINPGRGGLRTEAFF. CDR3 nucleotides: TGTGCCAGTAGTATAAATCCGGGCCGGGGAGGGCTTCGGACTGAAGCTTTCTTT.